This record covers a single T cell receptor beta chain. This CDR3 is 14 amino acids long. Trimming cost V 3 bases and J 3 bases, with 10 bases left between them. Germline CDR1 is SGHTS and CDR2 is YDEGEE. In the original processing: Scientists estimated how many nucleated cells there were by amplifying reference gene primers. Sequencing used immunoSEQ multiplex PCR; TCRdb keeps in-frame clones, though not all of them. V and J calls and clone size are those listed in that table; D and trimming were worked out from the DNA. The sample has about 190,000 clones, roughly four fifths seen once. This specimen comes from a study of blood T cell repertoires in COVID-19. On the study more broadly: Whether acute or convalescent, the COVID-19 samples came from the United States, Italy and Spain. From T cells, B-cell-depleted T cells, or PBMCs came the material, which was cDNA or gDNA.

The sequence was obtained from a man aged 25-45 years with active or convalescent COVID-19. The sequencing input was peripheral blood. The V call is TRBV5-8, the J call TRBJ2-1, with D possibly matching TRBD2 (6 bases). CDR3 coding DNA: TGTGCCAGCAGCTCCGGGACTTTCTACAATGAGCAGTTCTTC. Translating it yields CASSSGTFYNEQFF.